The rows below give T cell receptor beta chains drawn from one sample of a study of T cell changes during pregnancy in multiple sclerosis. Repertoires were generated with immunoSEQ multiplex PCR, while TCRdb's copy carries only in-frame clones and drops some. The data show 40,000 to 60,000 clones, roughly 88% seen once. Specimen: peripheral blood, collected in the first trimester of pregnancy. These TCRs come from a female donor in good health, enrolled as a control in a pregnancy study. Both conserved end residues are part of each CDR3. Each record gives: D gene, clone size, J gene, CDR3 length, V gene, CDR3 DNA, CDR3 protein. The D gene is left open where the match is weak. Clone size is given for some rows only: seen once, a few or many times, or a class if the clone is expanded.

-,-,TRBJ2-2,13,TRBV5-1,TGCGCCAGCAGCTTGGACGGGGCCGGGGAGCTGTTTTTT,CASSLDGAGELFF
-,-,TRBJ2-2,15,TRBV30,TGTGCCTGGAGTTCAAGACTGACGAACACCGGGGAGCTGTTTTTT,CAWSSRLTNTGELFF
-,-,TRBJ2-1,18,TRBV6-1,TGTGCCAGCAGTGAAAGGGGCAGCTCTTGGAGCTCCTACAATGAGCAGTTCTTC,CASSERGSSWSSYNEQFF
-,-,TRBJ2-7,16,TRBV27,TGTGCCAGCAGTCCAATCACCCTAGCGAGCTCCTACGAGCAGTACTTC,CASSPITLASSYEQYF
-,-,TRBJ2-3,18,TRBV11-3,TGTGCCAGCAGCTCTTCCGGGGGCGGGGGCGAAGGGACAGATACGCAGTATTTT,CASSSSGGGGEGTDTQYF
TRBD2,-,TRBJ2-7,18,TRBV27,TGTGCCAGTTCCCGGGGACTAGCGGGAAATTCTCGCCTTTACGAGCAGTACTTC,CASSRGLAGNSRLYEQYF
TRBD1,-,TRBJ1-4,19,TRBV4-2,TGTGCCAGCAGCCTGTTAAGCCGGACAGGGGATACGACTAATGAAAAACTGTTTTTT,CASSLLSRTGDTTNEKLFF
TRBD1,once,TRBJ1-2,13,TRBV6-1,TGTGCCAGCACCAACCCAGGGGGTGATGGCTACACCTTC,CASTNPGGDGYTF
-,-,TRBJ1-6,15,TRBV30,TGTGCCTGGAGTGTCGGGGGCTCCTATAATTCACCCCTCCACTTT,CAWSVGGSYNSPLHF
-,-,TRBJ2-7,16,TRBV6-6,TGTGCCAGCAGTTACTCGAGAAATCGACAGGGAGGCGAGCAGTACTTC,CASSYSRNRQGGEQYF
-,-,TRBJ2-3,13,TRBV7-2,TGTGCCAGCAGCTACAGACGGGGAGATACGCAGTATTTT,CASSYRRGDTQYF
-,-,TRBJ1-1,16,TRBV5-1,TGCGCCAGCAGCTTGGGTCTCGAGACACAAGGAACTGAAGCTTTCTTT,CASSLGLETQGTEAFF
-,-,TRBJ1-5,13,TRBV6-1,TGTGCCAGCAGTGAATTAGAGAATCAGCCCCAGCATTTT,CASSELENQPQHF
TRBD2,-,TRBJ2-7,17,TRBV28,TGTGCCAGCAGTGCAGCTAGCGGGCGGGCTAGCTCCTACGAGCAGTACTTC,CASSAASGRASSYEQYF
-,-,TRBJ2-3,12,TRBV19,TGTGCCAGTAGTATAGCTTCAGATACGCAGTATTTT,CASSIASDTQYF
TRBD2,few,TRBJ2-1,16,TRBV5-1,TGCGCCAGCAGGGTCCAGCCGGGACTAGCGGACAATGAGCAGTTCTTC,CASRVQPGLADNEQFF
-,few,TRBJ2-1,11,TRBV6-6,TGTGCCAGCAGGGGGAGTATTGAGCAGTTCTTC,CASRGSIEQFF
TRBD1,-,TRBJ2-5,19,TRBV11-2,TGTGCCAGCAGCCCAATAGGGGGACAGGGGGCGGAGGGGTTGGAGACCCAGTACTTC,CASSPIGGQGAEGLETQYF
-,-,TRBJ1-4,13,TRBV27,TGTGCCAGCCGTCCTGCAACTAATGAAAAACTGTTTTTT,CASRPATNEKLFF
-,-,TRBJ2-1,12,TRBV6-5,TGTGCCAGCAGGGAGGGAGTGGGTGAGCAGTTCTTC,CASREGVGEQFF